These 26 T cell receptor beta chains came from one sample sequenced in a study of blood T cell repertoires in COVID-19. TCRdb's copy holds only in-frame clones and misses some; the assay was immunoSEQ multiplex PCR. The data hold some 460,000 clones, with about 85% observed a single time. The sequencing sample was made of PBMCs or T cells enriched from blood (not recorded which). The receptors stem from a woman under 30 with acute COVID-19.

This clone came up once. The V call is TRBV7-9, the J call TRBJ1-2; 9 bases are shared with TRBD1. The CDR3 is 15 amino acids. Germline values: CDR1 SEHNR, CDR2 FQNEAQ (reference sequence). The V segment lost 5 bases and the J segment 1 base; nucleotides outside the gene matches: 5. In DNA form, the CDR3 reads TGTGCCAGCAGCCCCACGGGACAGGGTAACTATGGCTACACCTTC. This encodes CASSPTGQGNYGYTF.

The rearrangement links TRBV6-1 to TRBJ1-5; D may be TRBD1 (5 bases). The CDR3 contains 16 residues. Trimming took 1 base from V and 4 from J, leaving 14 bases between them. Germline V gene data show CDR1 as MNHNS and CDR2 as SASEGT. CDR3 region: CASSEDRGKVNQPQHF. In DNA, the CDR3 is TGTGCCAGCAGTGAAGATAGGGGCAAGGTGAATCAGCCCCAGCATTTT.

The chain combines TRBV5-1 with TRBJ2-7, with D perhaps TRBD1 (5 bases). V shed 1 base and J shed 3 bases, with 11 bases lying between them. The V gene's germline CDR1 is SGHRS and CDR2 YFSETQ. This CDR3 spans 14 amino acids. CDR3 protein: CASSLQGELYEQYF. CDR3 nucleotides: TGCGCCAGCAGCTTGCAGGGCGAACTCTACGAGCAGTACTTC.

The chain couples TRBV7-9 to TRBJ2-7; no firm D call. The V end was cut by 8 bases, the J end by 2 bases, with 10 bases between. This CDR3 has 12 amino acids. Germline loops: CDR1 SEHNR, CDR2 FQNEAQ (reference sequence). The CDR3 DNA is TGTGCCAGCGGCATCTTTGCCTACGAGCAGTACTTC. Translation gives CASGIFAYEQYF.

This clone was counted once. The chain joins TRBV29-1 to TRBJ1-1, with D unresolved. This CDR3 is built from 15 residues. Germline lookup yields CDR1 SQVTM and CDR2 ANQGSEA. Trimming took 4 bases from V and 3 from J, leaving 18 bases between them. CDR3 in DNA: TGCAGCGTTGGGGGAGAGGTTTGGCCTTACACTGAAGCTTTCTTT. Amino acid sequence: CSVGGEVWPYTEAFF. Drawing the rest from reference TRBV29-1 and TRBJ1-1, the complete variable domain is SAVISQKPSRDICQRGTSLTIQCQVDSQVTMMFWYRQQPGQSLTLIATANQGSEATYESGFVIDKFPISRPNLTFSTLTVSNMSPEDSSIYLCSVGGEVWPYTEAFFGQGTRLTVV.

The rearrangement joins TRBV28 to TRBJ1-5; D remains ambiguous. V was trimmed by 1 base and J by 1 base, leaving 8 bases between them. CDR3 length equals 15 residues. Germline-derived CDR1 and CDR2 are MDHEN and SYDVKM. The chain's CDR3 is CASSLFVVSNQPQHF. CDR3 nucleotides: TGTGCCAGCAGTTTATTCGTTGTCAGCAATCAGCCCCAGCATTTT.

The chain employs TRBV9 and TRBJ1-2, with D tentatively TRBD1 (5 bases). The CDR3 is 14 residues long. Per the germline V gene, CDR1 is SGDLS and CDR2 is YYNGEE. V was cut by 4 bases and J by 3 bases, with 13 bases left in between. The CDR3 here is CASSPGGDDYGYTF. The DNA for the CDR3 is TGTGCCAGCAGCCCTGGGGGGGATGACTATGGCTACACCTTC.

The chain couples TRBV4-3 to TRBJ1-4, with D possibly being TRBD1 (5 bases). The CDR3 has 18 amino acids. Trimming removed 2 bases from V and 8 bases from J, with 24 bases in between. CDR1 and CDR2 from the germline V gene are LGHNA and YSLEER. The CDR3 spells CASSQLPAPDTEGEKLFF. CDR3 DNA: TGCGCCAGCAGCCAACTCCCCGCCCCGGACACGGAGGGGGAAAAACTGTTTTTT.

V is TRBV5-1 and J is TRBJ2-3, with a tentative D call TRBD1 (7 bases). Germline CDR1 reads SGHRS; CDR2 reads YFSETQ. V lost 4 bases, J lost 2 bases, and 11 bases lay in between. The CDR3 loop spans 14 amino acids. In nucleotides, the CDR3 is TGCGCCAGCAGCCCAGGGGGGAACACAGATACGCAGTATTTT. Translating it yields CASSPGGNTDTQYF.

There are a few counts of this clone. The chain uses TRBV2 and TRBJ1-5, with unresolved D. Germline lookup yields CDR1 SNHLY and CDR2 FYNNEI. V was clipped by 5 bases and J by 3 bases, with 11 bases between them. The CDR3 extends over 14 amino acids. CDR3 loop: CASSLEVHNQPQHF. CDR3 bases: TGTGCCAGCAGTCTGGAGGTCCACAATCAGCCCCAGCATTTT.

V usage is TRBV24-1 and J usage is TRBJ2-1, with D possibly being TRBD1 (6 bases). V was clipped by 7 bases and J by 0 bases, with 15 bases between them. The germline V gene encodes CDR1 KGHDR and CDR2 SFDVKD. The length of the CDR3 is 16 residues. The CDR3 DNA reads as TGTGCCACCAGCCGAACAGGGTCGAGCTCCTACAATGAGCAGTTCTTC. It yields the protein CATSRTGSSSYNEQFF.

The count of this clone is one. The chain carries TRBV9 and TRBJ1-2; TRBD1 agrees at 8 bases. The CDR3 has 11 residues. Unmatched junction bases numbered 4, after V lost 7 bases and J lost 8 bases. CDR1 and CDR2 from the germline V gene are SGDLS and YYNGEE. CDR3 sequence reads: CASGQGRGYTF. In DNA, the CDR3 is TGTGCCAGCGGACAGGGACGCGGCTACACCTTC.

This chain's CDR3 is CASSATRGSGNTIYF. CDR3 nucleotide sequence: TGTGCCAGCTCAGCAACCAGGGGTTCTGGAAACACCATATATTTT. This sequence joins TRBV18 and TRBJ1-3; tentatively, D is TRBD1 (6 bases). Looked up from germline, CDR1 is KGHSH and CDR2 is LQKENI. Trimming removed 5 bases at V and 1 base at J, with 12 bases between. This CDR3 contains 15 residues.

The chain combines TRBV14 with TRBJ2-1; 8 nucleotides align to TRBD2. The germline gives CDR1 SGHDN, CDR2 FVKESK. This CDR3 has 16 residues. The trim removed 5 bases at V and 9 bases at J, leaving 15 bases unmatched. The CDR3 reads CASSSPGTSKSGEQFF. The CDR3, as DNA: TGTGCCAGCAGCTCCCCCGGGACTAGTAAGTCGGGTGAGCAGTTCTTC. Based on the CDR3 plus reference TRBV14 and TRBJ2-1, the full variable domain is EAGVTQFPSHSVIEKGQTVTLRCDPISGHDNLYWYRRVMGKEIKFLLHFVKESKQDESGMPNNRFLAERTGGTYSTLKVQPAELEDSGVYFCASSSPGTSKSGEQFFGPGTRLTVL.

J is TRBJ2-2 and V is TRBV7-2; D may be TRBD2 (6 bases). The germline V and J ends were trimmed by 8 bases and 5 bases, with 21 bases remaining between them. Germline V gives CDR1 SGHTA, CDR2 FQGNSA. The CDR3 sequence is 16 residues long. The CDR3 reads CASPTVGSEVTGELFF. Here the CDR3 DNA reads TGTGCCAGCCCCACGGTCGGGAGTGAGGTGACCGGGGAGCTGTTTTTT.

V is TRBV6-5 and J is TRBJ2-1, with 16 bases fitting TRBD2. CDR3 length: 14 amino acids. Per germline, CDR1 MNHEY and CDR2 SVGAGI. J lost 7 bases, V lost 8 bases, and 2 bases had no gene match. The CDR3 region is CASGTSGGGNEQFF. In nucleotides, the CDR3 is TGTGCCAGCGGGACTAGCGGGGGGGGAAATGAGCAGTTCTTC.

This clone appeared once. CDR3 bases: TGTGCCAGCAGCCGCAATGGGACAGTTAATTCACCCCTCCACTTT. Amino acids: CASSRNGTVNSPLHF. The gene calls are TRBV7-9 and TRBJ1-6, with TRBD1 identical over 7 bases. The CDR3 is 15 amino acids. Per the germline V gene, CDR1 is SEHNR and CDR2 is FQNEAQ (reference sequence). Unmatched junction bases numbered 7, after V lost 5 bases and J lost 6 bases.

The V gene is TRBV19, the J gene TRBJ2-3; 7 bases match TRBD2. J gave up 6 bases and V 3 bases, and 9 bases lay outside the gene matches. The length of the CDR3 is 15 residues. Looked up from germline, CDR1 is LNHDA and CDR2 is SQIVND (reference sequence). The CDR3: CASSMRGGRRDTQYF. The CDR3 DNA reads as TGTGCCAGTAGTATGCGAGGCGGGAGACGGGATACGCAGTATTTT. The full variable domain, rest sourced from reference TRBV19 and TRBJ2-3, is DGGITQSPKYLFRKEGQNVTLSCEQNLNHDAMYWYRQDPGQGLRLIYYSQIVNDFQKGDIAEGYSVSREKKESFPLTVTSAQKNPTAFYLCASSMRGGRRDTQYFGPGTRLTVL.

J is TRBJ2-3 and V is TRBV7-8, with D possibly matching TRBD2 (6 bases). From germline, CDR1 is SGHVS and CDR2 FQNEAQ. This CDR3 region has 13 residues. V was clipped by 5 bases and J by 6 bases, with 12 bases between them. CDR3 in DNA: TGTGCCAGCAGCCGGGAGAATAGGGATACGCAGTATTTT. Translating gives CASSRENRDTQYF.

CDR3 bases: TGTGCCAGCAGCTTAGATCTTGGACTAGCGCCCTACAATGAGCAGTTCTTC. It translates to CASSLDLGLAPYNEQFF. This chain joins TRBV11-3 and TRBJ2-1; 9 bases are a match to TRBD2. The germline gives CDR1 SGHNT, CDR2 YENEEA. The V gene end was trimmed by 0 bases and the J gene end by 2 bases; junction bases not matched to a gene: 5. The CDR3 contains 17 residues.

This sequence joins TRBV25-1 and TRBJ2-2; 12 bases agree with TRBD2. CDR1 and CDR2 from the germline V gene are MGHDK and SYGVNS. V was clipped by 4 bases and J by 10 bases; unmatched bases: 4. The CDR3 consists of 14 residues. The CDR3 sequence is CASSGLAGDAELFF. As DNA, the CDR3 is TGTGCCAGCAGTGGACTAGCGGGAGATGCGGAGCTGTTTTTT.

The V call is TRBV7-9, the J call TRBJ2-3, with TRBD2 matching over 9 bases. V shed 6 bases, J shed 5 bases, and the junction held 3 bases outside the gene matches. Per the germline V gene, CDR1 is SEHNR and CDR2 is FQNEAQ (reference sequence). The CDR3 is made up of 13 amino acids. CDR3: CASSAGGLDTQYF. DNA for the CDR3: TGTGCCAGCAGTGCGGGGGGGCTAGATACGCAGTATTTT.

Regarding this clone: The sample has other DNA sequences that encode this CDR3 too. This rearrangement joins TRBV5-1 to TRBJ1-1; D is unresolved. The CDR3 has 15 amino acids. Trimming cost V 0 bases and J 0 bases, with 9 bases left between them. Germline assignment: CDR1 SGHRS and CDR2 YFSETQ. The CDR3 region has the DNA TGCGCCAGCAGCTTGGAGGCAGGAATGAACACTGAAGCTTTCTTT. As protein: CASSLEAGMNTEAFF.

This rearrangement joins TRBV5-1 to TRBJ2-1, with a tentative D call TRBD2 (5 bases). Deletions cut 2 bases from V and 7 bases from J, with 10 bases between. CDR1 SGHRS and CDR2 YFSETQ come from the germline V gene. The CDR3 spans 13 residues. CDR3 sequence: CASSFSVGNEQFF. The CDR3 DNA follows: TGCGCCAGCAGCTTTAGCGTCGGTAATGAGCAGTTCTTC.

Here the CDR3 DNA reads TGTGCCACCAGCAGGGACTGGGAGGAGACCCAGTACTTC. This codes for CATSRDWEETQYF. This sequence joins TRBV15 and TRBJ2-5; D perhaps matches TRBD2 (5 bases). Trimming stripped 3 bases from V and 5 bases from J, with 10 bases between. Germline CDR1 reads LNHNV; CDR2 reads YYDKDF (reference sequence). This CDR3 has 13 residues. The complete variable domain, with remaining parts taken from reference TRBV15 and TRBJ2-5, reads DAMVIQNPRYQVTQFGKPVTLSCSQTLNHNVMYWYQQKSSQAPKLLFHYYDKDFNNEADTPDNFQSRRPNTSFCFLDIRSPGLGDTAMYLCATSRDWEETQYFGPGTRLLVL.

This clone has a single count. The V gene is TRBV18, the J gene TRBJ2-1; 8 bases match TRBD2. Trimming took 1 base from V and 5 from J; bases not matched to a gene: 7. The germline gives CDR1 KGHSH, CDR2 LQKENI. This CDR3 spans 16 amino acids. CDR3 nucleotides: TGTGCCAGCTCACCACAGCCAGCGGGGGCCCACAATGAGCAGTTCTTC. This translates into CASSPQPAGAHNEQFF.